Here is one T cell receptor beta chain with its context. The data originate from a study of T cells in tumors after PD-1 blockade. The method was immunoSEQ multiplex PCR; TCRdb's version includes in-frame clones alone and lacks a portion of them. The sample lists about 59,000 clones; just under 80% were seen once. This specimen was PBMCs, taken before anti-PD-1 treatment. The origin of this receptor is a human donor with basal cell carcinoma.

DNA for the CDR3: TGTGCCAGCAGACTGCAGGCAGATACGCAGTATTTT. Residues: CASRLQADTQYF. The V call is TRBV25-1, the J call TRBJ2-3; D gene ambiguous. Germline assignment: CDR1 MGHDK and CDR2 SYGVNS. This CDR3 is 12 amino acids long. V gave up 6 bases and J gave up 4 bases, with 8 bases separating them.